The 13 T cell receptor beta chains below were found in one sample sequenced in a study of CD4 T cells in relation to SARS-CoV-2 and coronaviruses (dated by TCRdb to the early 2020s). CD4+ T cells from unexposed donors were collected before the COVID-19 pandemic (2011-2018). The EasySep CD4+ T cell isolation kit was used to isolate CD4+ T cells once the cultures had run for roughly 11 days. Their cognate antigens are unknown. Library creation used the immunoSEQ multiplex PCR assay. The table comes from immuneACCESS by way of TCRdb, which keeps in-frame sequences with V and J called. Part of the clones is missing from these tables; in studies checked, under half for an unresolved V gene and the rest for unknown reasons. For this sample there are about 23,000 clones; roughly 76% appear just once. Roughly 15% of the sample goes to the ten largest clones. Material: CD4+ T cells from PBMCs, cultured in vitro. These receptors came from a human donor in good health.

This rearrangement joins TRBV6-5 to TRBJ2-2, with D perhaps being TRBD1 or TRBD2 (6 bases each). Germline V gives CDR1 MNHEY, CDR2 SVGAGI. The germline V and J ends were trimmed by 6 bases and 1 base, with 9 bases remaining between them. The CDR3 is 14 amino acids. This chain's CDR3 is CASRGGGNTGELFF. The CDR3 DNA reads TGTGCCAGCAGAGGAGGGGGGAACACCGGGGAGCTGTTTTTT.

The V gene is TRBV19, the J gene TRBJ2-3; 7 positions agree with TRBD1. The CDR3 extends over 14 amino acids. The V and J ends lost 5 bases and 5 bases, in that order; junction bases with no gene match: 7. Germline V gene sequence: CDR1 LNHDA, CDR2 SQIVND (reference sequence). The CDR3: CASSPGQAGDTQYF. The CDR3 DNA reads TGTGCCAGTAGTCCAGGACAGGCGGGAGATACGCAGTATTTT. Based on the CDR3 plus reference TRBV19 and TRBJ2-3, the full variable domain is DGGITQSPKYLFRKEGQNVTLSCEQNLNHDAMYWYRQDPGQGLRLIYYSQIVNDFQKGDIAEGYSVSREKKESFPLTVTSAQKNPTAFYLCASSPGQAGDTQYFGPGTRLTVL.

V gene TRBV18 combines with J gene TRBJ1-2; possibly TRBD1 for D (6 bases). This CDR3 spans 15 amino acids. Trimming removed 3 bases at V and 3 bases at J, with 14 bases between. The germline V gene encodes CDR1 KGHSH and CDR2 LQKENI. CDR3 residues: CASSPPSRGDYGYTF. The CDR3 DNA is TGTGCCAGCTCACCGCCCAGCAGGGGAGACTATGGCTACACCTTC.

The sample holds a few counts of this clone. The V and J genes are TRBV30 and TRBJ2-7, with 9 nucleotides matching TRBD2. The CDR3 runs to 13 residues. V shed 5 bases, J shed 0 bases, and the junction held 2 bases outside the gene matches. Germline-derived CDR1 and CDR2 are GTSNPN and SVGIG (reference sequence). The CDR3 sequence: CAWDSGSSYEQYF. The CDR3, as DNA: TGTGCCTGGGATAGCGGGAGCTCCTACGAGCAGTACTTC.

J is TRBJ2-7 and V is TRBV30; perhaps TRBD2 as D (5 bases). The CDR3 runs to 16 residues. V was pared by 3 bases and J by 0 bases, with 18 bases between. Germline loops: CDR1 GTSNPN, CDR2 SVGIG (reference sequence). CDR3 amino acids: CAWSAGQLRISYEQYF. The CDR3 coding sequence is TGTGCCTGGAGCGCGGGTCAACTTCGAATCTCCTACGAGCAGTACTTC.

The chain combines TRBV13 with TRBJ2-5, with D perhaps TRBD2 (5 bases). Germline V gene data show CDR1 as PRHDT and CDR2 as FYEKMQ (reference sequence). The CDR3 runs to 15 residues. Between the trimmed V and J ends, which lost 5 bases and 3 bases, there was a span of 16 bases. CDR3 DNA sequence: TGTGCCAGCAGCGCCCTACTAGACTTGAAAGAGACCCAGTACTTC. It encodes CASSALLDLKETQYF. Full variable domain (rest looked up from reference TRBV13 and TRBJ2-5): AAGVIQSPRHLIKEKRETATLKCYPIPRHDTVYWYQQGPGQDPQFLISFYEKMQSDKGSIPDRFSAQQFSDYHSELNMSSLELGDSALYFCASSALLDLKETQYFGPGTRLLVL.

The rearrangement uses TRBV5-4 and TRBJ2-7, with 8 nucleotides matching TRBD2. The J segment lost 2 bases and the V segment lost 4 bases, leaving 5 bases of the junction unmatched. CDR1 and CDR2 (germline): SGHNT, YYREEE (reference sequence). The CDR3 is 14 residues long. The CDR3 protein is CASSPPGGTYEQYF. The CDR3 nucleotides read TGTGCCAGCAGCCCCCCGGGGGGGACCTACGAGCAGTACTTC.

Remarks on this clone: One end of the junction is discordant with germline, which a read error may explain. The chain combines TRBV2 with TRBJ2-7; D call uncertain. This CDR3 is built from 10 residues. The germline V gene encodes CDR1 SNHLY and CDR2 FYNNEI. The CDR3 loop reads CASSEYSPTF. DNA for the CDR3: TGTGCCAGCAGTGAATATTCCCCGACCTTC.

The chain joins TRBV10-1 to TRBJ2-3; D is undetermined. The ends were cut back, 4 bases at V and 0 bases at J, with 8 bases in the middle. Germline V lookup: CDR1 WNHNN, CDR2 SYGVQD (reference sequence). The CDR3 contains 14 residues. The CDR3 spells CASSGDSSTDTQYF. For the CDR3, the DNA is TGCGCCAGCAGTGGTGACTCTAGCACAGATACGCAGTATTTT.

The J gene is TRBJ1-1, the V gene TRBV9; TRBD1 aligns across 7 bases. The length of the CDR3 is 15 residues. V lost 3 bases, J lost 2 bases, and 7 bases stayed unmatched. Germline V gene lookup returns CDR1 SGDLS and CDR2 YYNGEE. The DNA of the CDR3 is TGTGCCAGCAGCGGGACAGGCGGGGTAAACACTGAAGCTTTCTTT. It is translated as CASSGTGGVNTEAFF.

This rearrangement joins TRBV9 to TRBJ2-5, with 7 positions matching TRBD2. The length of the CDR3 is 17 residues. Losses at the gene ends were 3 bases for V and 1 base for J; bases not matched to a gene: 12. The germline V gene encodes CDR1 SGDLS and CDR2 YYNGEE. The CDR3 DNA reads as TGTGCCAGCAGCGCTCCGAGAAGGGCTAGCGGCCAAGAGACCCAGTACTTC. The encoded protein is CASSAPRRASGQETQYF.

The chain is built from TRBV3-1 (or the pseudogene TRBV3-2) and TRBJ2-1; 13 bases align to TRBD2. There are 17 residues in the CDR3. The V gene end was trimmed by 5 bases and the J gene end by 0 bases; junction bases not matched to a gene: 4. From germline, CDR1 is LGHDT and CDR2 YNNKEL (reference sequence). The CDR3 DNA reads TGTGCCAGCAGCTGGGGACTAGCGGGACTCTCCTACAATGAGCAGTTCTTC. Its translation: CASSWGLAGLSYNEQFF.

This clone was recorded a few times. The chain's CDR3 is CASSSLGEETQYF. The CDR3 region has the DNA TGTGCCAGCAGCTCCTTAGGGGAAGAGACCCAGTACTTC. V gene TRBV11-2 combines with J gene TRBJ2-5; D may be TRBD1 (5 bases). Between the trimmed V and J ends, which lost 4 bases and 3 bases, there was a span of 9 bases. Germline assignment: CDR1 SGHAT and CDR2 FQNNGV. This CDR3 region has 13 residues.